This T cell receptor beta chain is from a study of blood T cell repertoires in COVID-19. Overall study: Sources were T cells, B-cell-depleted T cells, or PBMCs; the material itself was cDNA or gDNA.

Deletions cut 0 bases from V and 7 bases from J, with 10 bases between. The CDR3 totals 14 residues. CDR1 and CDR2 (germline): PRHDT, FYEKMQ (reference sequence). Libraries were prepared by immunoSEQ multiplex PCR; TCRdb keeps only in-frame clonotypes and omits some of them. This table holds under 55,000 clones, about 80% found once. The sequence was obtained from a man between 65 and 85 years old with acute or convalescent COVID-19. The material sequenced was peripheral blood. The J gene is TRBJ1-5, the V gene TRBV13, with D possibly matching TRBD1 (6 bases). The CDR3 DNA reads TGTGCCAGCAGCTTAGGACAGGGCATGCAGCCCCAGCATTTT. The encoded protein is CASSLGQGMQPQHF. The full variable domain, in which reference TRBV13 and TRBJ1-5 provide the parts outside the CDR3, is AAGVIQSPRHLIKEKRETATLKCYPIPRHDTVYWYQQGPGQDPQFLISFYEKMQSDKGSIPDRFSAQQFSDYHSELNMSSLELGDSALYFCASSLGQGMQPQHFGDGTRLSIL.